This T cell receptor (beta chain) originates from a study of shared clonotypes between healthy human individuals. Overall study findings and caveats: Generally, naive subsets came out with larger estimated richness than memory subsets. Sorted-subset sequencing, rarefaction showed, was incomplete despite large depth. Across four donors, naive CD4 shared 5% to 6%, naive CD8 more than 3%, memory CD4 roughly 2.4%, memory CD8 0.4%.

Clones were sequenced by immunoSEQ multiplex PCR, and TCRdb holds only the in-frame ones, with some missing. This table holds roughly 2,500,000 clones, 90% to 95% found once. CDR1 is MNHEY, CDR2 SVGAGI, per germline. CDR3 size: 14 residues. V was pared by 7 bases and J by 0 bases, with 7 bases between. About this clone itself: Antigen unknown.

The receptor comes from a man younger than 35 in good health. Some clones in this sample may be carry-over from other donors' samples. Sample: naive CD4+ T cells from PBMCs. The sample's subset: CD45RA+ positively selected. This sequence joins TRBV6-5 and TRBJ2-6; D is undetermined. The CDR3 DNA follows: TGTGCCAGCAAACTGTTCTCTGGGGCCAACGTCCTGACTTTC. Its protein is CASKLFSGANVLTF.